This T cell receptor (beta chain) is drawn from a study of shared clonotypes between healthy human individuals (TCRdb year 2020). With regard to the full study: The cohort included three men and two women between 18 and 49 years of age. Per donor, leukapheresis produced somewhere between about 0.8 and 9 billion PBMCs. For each donor, CD4 naive and CD4 memory were each given three plates, CD8 naive was given two plates, and CD8 memory was given one plate. The study deeply sequenced blood TCR repertoires of roughly five healthy adults to estimate repertoire size and the extent of clonotype sharing between individuals. Libraries were prepared and TCR repertoires were sequenced by different laboratories using diverse techniques, in order to increase sequencing depth and limit assay-specific biases.

TCR CDR3 regions were amplified from genomic DNA by multiplex PCR using the deep immunoSEQ assay. Extracted genomic DNA from each cell subset was spread evenly across all wells of several immunoSEQ 96-well plates, with each plate serving as a replicate. For sorted subsets, each replicate PCR was loaded with 200 ng genomic DNA, equivalent to 30,000 or so T cell genomes. Purified libraries were quantified with a Qubit 3.0 fluorometer, sized on a Bioanalyzer 2100, and re-quantified with the KAPA Library Quantification kit. A separate single-read 150-cycle Illumina NextSeq 550 flow cell was used to sequence each immunoSEQ 96-well plate. Regarding the original processing steps: The immunoSEQ output contained only junctional sequences without quality scores, so filtering could not match that applied to full-length reads. Sequences were annotated with PyIR, a Python wrapper for IgBLAST v1.9, using IMGT germline references to assign V/J genes and CDR3. Any read was removed if the V/J assignment was weak (E-value above 1e-6), the CDR3 was missing, or the read contained stop codons, out-of-frame junctions, or ambiguous translated residues. A V3J clonotype was defined by an identical inferred V gene, J gene, and CDR3 amino acid sequence. To compute the percentage overlap between repertoires, the number of shared unique clonotypes was divided by the size of the smaller repertoire. Richness of each repertoire was evaluated using RTK rarefaction, the Chao1 estimator, and Recon v2.1 estimates of unobserved clonotypes. OLGA was used to compute generation probabilities for all TCRbeta clonotypes that the gDNA method yielded from four donors. This is the immuneACCESS table as TCRdb keeps it, with only in-frame sequences that have V and J called. A part of the clones is gone; compared with another copy, unresolved V genes explain less than half, and the rest is unexplained. V, J and clone size derive from that table, while D and trimming were established from the DNA sequence. The sample table contains 2 million to 2.5 million clones; only one count was recorded for around 95% of them. Roughly 0.13% of the sample is taken by the ten largest.

V is cut by 3 bases and J by 4 bases, and the space between the germline ends is 6 bases. CDR1 is given as MGHRA and CDR2 as YSYEKL, both from the germline V gene. Counted from cysteine to phenylalanine, this CDR3 has 12 amino acids. Kept here is only the CDR3 DNA, which spans 36 bases and is read in frame from base 1. Donors were healthy HIV-negative adults with no recently reported acute infections or vaccinations. Every donor was a Caucasian adult residing in Nashville, Tennessee, USA. CD4+ T cells were enriched by magnetic negative selection; naive cells were then positively selected on CD45RA, and the negative fraction formed the memory subset. After blood collection by leukapheresis, PBMCs were isolated using Ficoll-Histopaque density gradient centrifugation and then cryopreserved in the vapor phase of liquid nitrogen. Purity and quantity of every magnetically sorted T cell population were checked by analytical flow cytometry. Each sorted fraction had its genomic DNA isolated and then quantified by UV absorbance on a Nanodrop 2000c.

Concerning this clone: The target of this receptor is not known. Per-base qualities were not stored, and no clone one base away is much larger.

Study-wide findings and limitations: Pairwise subsampling indicated that sequencing depth was expected to affect the degree of clonotype sharing among donors. Compared with non-shared clonotypes, the clonotypes found in all four sorted-subset donors had higher generation probabilities. About 5% of naive CD4, approximately 3.7% of naive CD8, about 2.4% of memory CD4, and approximately 0.4% of memory CD8 clonotypes were shared across a few donors. Naive subsets generally had larger estimated clonotype richness than memory subsets. The small number of donors limited the genetic and exposure-history diversity represented. Even with the large sequencing depth, rarefaction of the sorted-subset datasets indicated that sequencing was incomplete. Only blood was sampled, and tissue TCR repertoires likely differ from those in blood.

What was sequenced was naive CD4+ T cells sorted from blood. This specimen's cell subset or site label, per the study, means: CD45RA+ positively selected. Recombination joined TRBV4-1 with TRBJ1-2; a tentative D call is TRBD1 (5 bases match). This clonotype was obtained from a man in his late teens or twenties in good health. CDR3 sequence: CASSQTVYGYTF. Here is the DNA: TGCGCCAGCAGCCAGACAGTCTATGGCTACACCTTC.